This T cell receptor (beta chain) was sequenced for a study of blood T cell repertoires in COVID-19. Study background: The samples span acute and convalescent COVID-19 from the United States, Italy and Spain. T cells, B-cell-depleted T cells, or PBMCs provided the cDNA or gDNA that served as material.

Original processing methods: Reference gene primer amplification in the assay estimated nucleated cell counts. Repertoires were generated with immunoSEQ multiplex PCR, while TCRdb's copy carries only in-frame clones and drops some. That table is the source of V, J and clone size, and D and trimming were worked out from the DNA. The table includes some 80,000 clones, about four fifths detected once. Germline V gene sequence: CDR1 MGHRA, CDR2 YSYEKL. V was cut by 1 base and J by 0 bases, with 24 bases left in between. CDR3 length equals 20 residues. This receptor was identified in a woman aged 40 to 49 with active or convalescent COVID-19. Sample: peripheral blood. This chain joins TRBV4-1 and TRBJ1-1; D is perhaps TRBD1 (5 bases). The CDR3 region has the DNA TGCGCCAGCAGCCAAGGGTTTAATTGGTACCAAGGGGATATGAACACTGAAGCTTTCTTT. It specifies CASSQGFNWYQGDMNTEAFF.